These 9 T cell receptor beta chains were all obtained from the same sample, sequenced in a study of regulatory and conventional T cells in RAG deficiency. Conventional CD4+ T cells were sorted from blood as CD25-low CD127-high cells. Libraries were prepared by immunoSEQ multiplex PCR; TCRdb keeps only in-frame clonotypes and omits some of them. There are about 10,000 clones in the sample; more than 90% occur only once, and around 1.4% lies in the top ten. The source material was CD4+ effector T cells sorted from blood. The receptor set was obtained from a human donor with RAG deficiency presenting as severe combined immunodeficiency.

The rearrangement links TRBV5-4 to TRBJ2-5, with D perhaps matching TRBD1 (6 bases). Trimming shortened V by 3 bases and J by 0 bases, and 12 bases separated the two germline ends. Germline assignment: CDR1 SGHNT and CDR2 YYREEE (reference sequence). This CDR3 region has 15 residues. CDR3 nucleotide sequence: TGTGCCAGCAGCTCAAGACAGGAGAACCAAGAGACCCAGTACTTC. Translation: CASSSRQENQETQYF.

V gene TRBV7-9 combines with J gene TRBJ2-5, with TRBD2 matching over 9 bases. J gave up 0 bases and V 5 bases, and 7 bases lay outside the gene matches. The CDR3 runs to 16 residues. CDR1 is SEHNR, CDR2 FQNEAQ, per germline (reference sequence). CDR3 residues: CASSPRLAGYQETQYF. The DNA for the CDR3 is TGTGCCAGCAGCCCCCGTCTAGCGGGGTACCAAGAGACCCAGTACTTC.

The chain links TRBV6-5 to TRBJ2-3; 9 bases fit TRBD2. The CDR3 is 15 amino acids. Germline assignment: CDR1 MNHEY and CDR2 SVGAGI. J lost 2 bases, V lost 8 bases, and 8 bases had no gene match. The CDR3 coding sequence is TGTGCCAGCGGGCCGGGACTAGCCTTCACAGATACGCAGTATTTT. Translated: CASGPGLAFTDTQYF.

The chain uses TRBV7-2 and TRBJ2-5; TRBD2 matches at 13 bases. Germline loops: CDR1 SGHTA, CDR2 FQGNSA. The ends lost 5 bases at V and 1 base at J; junction bases unmatched: 4. The CDR3 is 16 residues long. The CDR3 bases are TGTGCCAGCAGCCTAAGACTAGCGGGAGGCCAAGAGACCCAGTACTTC. The encoded protein is CASSLRLAGGQETQYF.

The rearrangement joins TRBV4-3 to TRBJ1-4, with TRBD1 matching over 9 bases. CDR1 is LGHNA and CDR2 is YSLEER in the germline V gene. CDR3 length: 15 amino acids. With 0 bases clipped from V and 8 bases from J, the junction kept 4 bases outside the gene matches. The CDR3 nucleotides are TGCGCCAGCAGCCAAGATGGGACAGGGTGGGAAAAACTGTTTTTT. Residues: CASSQDGTGWEKLFF.

The V call is TRBV29-1, the J call TRBJ2-5; D is ambiguous. The V gene lost 4 bases and the J gene lost 1 base, with 7 bases spanning the gap. The V gene's germline CDR1 is SQVTM and CDR2 ANQGSEA. CDR3 length equals 12 residues. The CDR3 protein is CSVGQTQETQYF. The DNA for the CDR3 is TGCAGCGTTGGACAAACCCAAGAGACCCAGTACTTC. The whole variable domain, filled in from reference TRBV29-1 and TRBJ2-5, reads SAVISQKPSRDICQRGTSLTIQCQVDSQVTMMFWYRQQPGQSLTLIATANQGSEATYESGFVIDKFPISRPNLTFSTLTVSNMSPEDSSIYLCSVGQTQETQYFGPGTRLLVL.

V usage is TRBV6-6 and J usage is TRBJ2-3, with D unclear. This CDR3 has 14 residues. Germline CDR1 reads MNHNY; CDR2 reads SVGAGI (reference sequence). Deletions cut 2 bases from V and 3 bases from J, with 9 bases between. The CDR3 protein is CASSYPSVTDTQYF. CDR3 DNA: TGTGCCAGCAGTTACCCCAGCGTAACAGATACGCAGTATTTT.

This sequence joins TRBV30 and TRBJ2-7; tentative D call: TRBD2 (6 bases). Germline lookup yields CDR1 GTSNPN and CDR2 SVGIG (reference sequence). This CDR3 spans 11 amino acids. V lost 2 bases and J lost 7, with 9 bases in between. Written as DNA, the CDR3 is TGTGCCTGGAGTCTCCGGGGGGAGCAGTACTTC. This encodes CAWSLRGEQYF.

The chain is built from TRBV5-5 and TRBJ2-4; no firm D call. The CDR3 sequence is 14 residues long. From germline, CDR1 is SGHKS and CDR2 YYEKEE (reference sequence). V was cut by 2 bases and J by 3 bases, with 9 bases left in between. For the CDR3, the DNA is TGTGCCAGCAGCTTAGGGTCGGGCAAAAACATTCAGTACTTC. Translation gives CASSLGSGKNIQYF.